This T cell receptor (beta chain) was captured in a study of shared T cell receptors in the human thymus. Some clones are missing from TCRdb's copy, which holds only in-frame ones; the method was immunoSEQ multiplex PCR. Of 450,000 to 650,000 clones listed, 75% to 85% were seen once; the top ten hold about 0.013%. The V gene end was trimmed by 6 bases and the J gene end by 5 bases; junction bases not matched to a gene: 8. Germline V lookup: CDR1 WSHSY, CDR2 SAAADI. The CDR3 spans 15 residues. The sample also formed part of further work on human thymus T cells.

The chain recombines TRBV10-2 with TRBJ2-3; 10 nucleotides match TRBD2. This receptor was obtained from a boy under three years old with a congenital heart defect. The specimen was thymocytes. The CDR3 bases are TGCGCCAGCAGCCCTAGCGGGAGCCCTGAAGATACGCAGTATTTT. Translating gives CASSPSGSPEDTQYF.